The rows below give T cell receptor beta chains drawn from one sample of a study of blood T cell repertoires in COVID-19. Some clones are missing from TCRdb's copy, which holds only in-frame ones; the method was immunoSEQ multiplex PCR. The table has roughly 120,000 clones, around nine tenths seen once. Sequencing used peripheral blood. The receptors shown here come from a human donor in a cohort sampled during active COVID-19. Each CDR3 is given without its conserved first and last residue.

TRBJ1-3	TRBV7-8	ASSSRQENSGNTIY
TRBJ1-3	TRBV28	ASSRLPSSGNTIY
TRBJ2-1	TRBV6-2/TRBV6-3	ASSYSISGAALQF
TRBJ2-7	TRBV19	ASSRPQAYEQY
TRBJ1-2	TRBV5-6	ASSSRQGMFRGYT
TRBJ1-1	TRBV19	ASSIAWEVNTEAF
TRBJ2-3	TRBV15	ATSRGTTSESTDTQY
TRBJ2-1	TRBV11-2	ASSWDRSTYNEQF
TRBJ1-5	TRBV19	ASSIGGNQPQH
TRBJ2-7	TRBV9	ASSTMGLAGPYEQY
TRBJ1-3	TRBV27	ASRNPGSGNTIY
TRBJ2-2	TRBV19	ASSPGQVTGELF
TRBJ2-7	TRBV5-8	ASSKLAGTYEQY
TRBJ2-5	TRBV6-1	ASSALGWTGATGETQY
TRBJ2-5	TRBV27	ASSDRRGGTSGRGRGSQETQY
TRBJ2-3	TRBV29-1	SVDRGLGTDTQY
TRBJ1-5	TRBV15	ATSRDVQQGRQPQH
TRBJ1-1	TRBV9	ASSPRAQNTEAF
TRBJ1-3	TRBV2	ASRERGNTIY
TRBJ1-3	TRBV12-3/TRBV12-4	ASTLISGNTIY
TRBJ2-7	TRBV6-2/TRBV6-3	ASSYSILSPGGYEQY
TRBJ1-4	TRBV21-1	ASTPKDREASGEKLF
TRBJ1-2	TRBV30	AWSVSQGLYT
TRBJ1-2	TRBV9	ASSQWDREGYGYT
TRBJ2-7	TRBV6-1	ASSEHYRDRGDEQY
TRBJ2-1	TRBV4-2	ASSHGLAAGNEQF
TRBJ2-6	TRBV28	ATLQGSGANVLT
TRBJ1-1	TRBV3-1/TRBV3-2	ASRGVNTEAF
TRBJ1-2	TRBV7-9	ASSLGAGYATTNYGYT
TRBJ1-4	TRBV9	ASSTGTAPSTNEKLF
TRBJ2-7	TRBV3-1/TRBV3-2	ASSQGVALRNEQY
TRBJ2-3	TRBV5-1	ASSQRGLSTADTQY
TRBJ1-5	TRBV27	ASSFTGNQPQH
TRBJ2-7	TRBV11-2	ASSTTSGASYEQY
TRBJ2-2	TRBV28	ASSNPGQITGELF
TRBJ1-1	TRBV6-2/TRBV6-3	ASSHTGRGSPEAF
TRBJ1-2	TRBV4-3	ASSQADIRGHNGYT
TRBJ1-2	TRBV4-3	ASSQDLNYGYT
TRBJ2-3	TRBV3-1/TRBV3-2	ASSQEATRADTQY
TRBJ1-3	TRBV5-1	ASSLGPSSGNTIY
TRBJ2-1	TRBV11-2	ASSFRLSKSSYNEQF
TRBJ2-3	TRBV7-9	ASSTGETFYGAY
TRBJ1-5	TRBV5-6	ASSWGRGNQPQH
TRBJ2-3	TRBV10-3	AISASLNPISTDTQY
TRBJ2-2	TRBV6-6	ASSHVGLADTGELF
TRBJ2-7	TRBV7-2	ASSARVGGPHEQY
TRBJ2-6	TRBV28	ASSLQGAGANVLT
TRBJ1-2	TRBV2	ASSEGGRAGGGYGYT
TRBJ1-4	TRBV30	AWSVGGATNEKLF
TRBJ2-7	TRBV18	ASSLEGYEQY
TRBJ1-1	TRBV7-9	ASSLVQGYTEAF
TRBJ1-1	TRBV28	ASSGQGTNTEAF
TRBJ2-5	TRBV9	ASSVGRAGETQY
TRBJ2-7	TRBV11-2	ASSLEGQGASEQY
TRBJ2-2	TRBV16	ASSQRTGAAGELF
TRBJ2-3	TRBV11-2	ASSSDRVQY